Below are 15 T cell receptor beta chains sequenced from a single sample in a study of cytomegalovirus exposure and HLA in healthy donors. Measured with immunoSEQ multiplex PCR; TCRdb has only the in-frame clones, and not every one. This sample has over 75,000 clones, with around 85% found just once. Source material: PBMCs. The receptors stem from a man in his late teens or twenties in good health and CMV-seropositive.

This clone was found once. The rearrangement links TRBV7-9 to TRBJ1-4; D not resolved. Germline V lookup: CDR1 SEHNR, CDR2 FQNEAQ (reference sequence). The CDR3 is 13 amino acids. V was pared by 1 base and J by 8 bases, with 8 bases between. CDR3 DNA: TGTGCCAGCAGCTTAGTACTAGGCGAAAAACTGTTTTTT. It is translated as CASSLVLGEKLFF.

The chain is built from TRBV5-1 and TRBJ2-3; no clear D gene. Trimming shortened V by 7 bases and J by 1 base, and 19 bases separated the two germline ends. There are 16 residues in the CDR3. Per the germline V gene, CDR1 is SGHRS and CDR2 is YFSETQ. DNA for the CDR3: TGCGCCAGCGCTTTATATCTCCCGTCAGGCACAGATACGCAGTATTTT. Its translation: CASALYLPSGTDTQYF.

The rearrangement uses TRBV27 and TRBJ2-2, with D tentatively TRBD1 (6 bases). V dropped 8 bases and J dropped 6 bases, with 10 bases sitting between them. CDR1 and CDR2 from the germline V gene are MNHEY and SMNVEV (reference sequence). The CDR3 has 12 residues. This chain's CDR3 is CASAQGPGELFF. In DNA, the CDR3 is TGTGCCAGCGCACAGGGCCCCGGGGAGCTGTTTTTT.

This CDR3 reads CASSSDRVPGNTIYF. The CDR3 DNA sequence: TGTGCCAGCAGTTCGGACAGGGTGCCTGGAAACACCATATATTTT. The chain joins TRBV6-5 to TRBJ1-3; 8 nucleotides agree with TRBD1. The CDR3 loop spans 15 amino acids. V gave up 4 bases and J gave up 2 bases; unmatched junction bases: 4. CDR1 and CDR2 (germline): MNHEY, SVGAGI.

CDR3 in amino acids: CASSLGQKNTEAFF. The CDR3 DNA is TGTGCCAGCAGCTTGGGACAGAAGAACACTGAAGCTTTCTTT. The chain uses TRBV5-6 and TRBJ1-1, with a possible D match to TRBD1 (5 bases). The V gene's germline CDR1 is SGHDT and CDR2 YYEEEE. This CDR3 is built from 14 residues. V dropped 0 bases and J dropped 1 base, with 7 bases sitting between them.

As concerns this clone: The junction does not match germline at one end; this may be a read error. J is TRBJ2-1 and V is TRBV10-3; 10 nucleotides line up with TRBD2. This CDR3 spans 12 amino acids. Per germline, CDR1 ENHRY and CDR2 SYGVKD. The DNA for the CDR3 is TGTGCCATCAGGCAAACTAGCGGGACGGGGGTCTTC. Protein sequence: CAIRQTSGTGVF.

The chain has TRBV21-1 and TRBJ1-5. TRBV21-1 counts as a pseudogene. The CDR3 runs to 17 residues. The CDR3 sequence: CASSKAAGVESNQPQHF. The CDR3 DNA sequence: TGTGCCAGCAGCAAGGCAGCGGGGGTAGAGAGCAATCAGCCCCAGCATTTT.

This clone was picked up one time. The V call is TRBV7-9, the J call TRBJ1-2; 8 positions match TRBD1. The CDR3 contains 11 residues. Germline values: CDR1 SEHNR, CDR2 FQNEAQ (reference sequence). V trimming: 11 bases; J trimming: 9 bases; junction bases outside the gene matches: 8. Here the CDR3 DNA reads TGTGCCGGAACAGGGGACAGGAGCTACACCTTC. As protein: CAGTGDRSYTF. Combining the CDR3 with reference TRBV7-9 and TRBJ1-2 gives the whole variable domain DTGVSQNPRHKITKRGQNVTFRCDPISEHNRLYWYRQTLGQGPEFLTYFQNEAQLEKSRLLSDRFSAERPKGSFSTLEIQRTEQGDSAMYLCAGTGDRSYTFGSGTRLTVV.

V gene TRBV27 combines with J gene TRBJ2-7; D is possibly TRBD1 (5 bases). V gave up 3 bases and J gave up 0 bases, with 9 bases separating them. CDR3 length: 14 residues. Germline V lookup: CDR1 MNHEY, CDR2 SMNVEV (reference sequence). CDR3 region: CASSFRDASYEQYV. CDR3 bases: TGTGCCAGCAGTTTCAGGGATGCCTCCTACGAGCAGTACGTC.

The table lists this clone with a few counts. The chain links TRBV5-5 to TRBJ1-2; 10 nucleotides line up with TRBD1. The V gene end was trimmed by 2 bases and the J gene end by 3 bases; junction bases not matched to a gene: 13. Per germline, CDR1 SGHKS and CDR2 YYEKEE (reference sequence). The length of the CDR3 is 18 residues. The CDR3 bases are TGTGCCAGCAGCTTAGTTCCGGGACAGGGGTCTCTCCACTATGGCTACACCTTC. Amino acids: CASSLVPGQGSLHYGYTF.

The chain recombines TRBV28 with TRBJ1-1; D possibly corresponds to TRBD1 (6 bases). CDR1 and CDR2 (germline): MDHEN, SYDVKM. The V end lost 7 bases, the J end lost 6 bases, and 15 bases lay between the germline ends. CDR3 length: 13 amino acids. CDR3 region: CASILGGAPEAFF. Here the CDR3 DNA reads TGTGCCAGCATCCTAGGGGGGGCCCCTGAAGCTTTCTTT.

CDR3 in DNA: TGTGCCAGCAGTACACAGGGAGGGACTATCGAAGCTTTCTTT. It translates to CASSTQGGTIEAFF. J is TRBJ1-1 and V is TRBV2; D perhaps matches TRBD1 (6 bases). The CDR3 runs 14 residues. CDR1 SNHLY and CDR2 FYNNEI come from the germline V gene. Trimming stripped 5 bases from V and 8 bases from J, with 18 bases between.

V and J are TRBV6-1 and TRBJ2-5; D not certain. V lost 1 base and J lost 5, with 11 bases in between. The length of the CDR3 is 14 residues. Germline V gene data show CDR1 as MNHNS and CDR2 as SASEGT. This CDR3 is CASSEDQFVETQYF. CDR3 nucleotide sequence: TGTGCCAGCAGTGAAGATCAGTTCGTGGAGACCCAGTACTTC.

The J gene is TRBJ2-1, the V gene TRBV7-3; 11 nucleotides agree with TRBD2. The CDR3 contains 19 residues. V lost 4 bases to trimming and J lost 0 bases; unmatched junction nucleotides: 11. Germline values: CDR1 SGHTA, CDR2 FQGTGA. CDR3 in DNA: TGTGCCAGCAGCTCCCCGACTAGCGGGGTCGCGAGCTCCTACAATGAGCAGTTCTTC. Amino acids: CASSSPTSGVASSYNEQFF. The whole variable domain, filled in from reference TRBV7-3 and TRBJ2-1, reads GAGVSQTPSNKVTEKGKYVELRCDPISGHTALYWYRQSLGQGPEFLIYFQGTGAADDSGLPNDRFFAVRPEGSVSTLKIQRTERGDSAVYLCASSSPTSGVASSYNEQFFGPGTRLTVL.

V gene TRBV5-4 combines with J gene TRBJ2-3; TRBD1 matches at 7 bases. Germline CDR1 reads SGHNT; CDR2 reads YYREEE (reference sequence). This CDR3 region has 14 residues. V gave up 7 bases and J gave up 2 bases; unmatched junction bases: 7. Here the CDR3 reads CASADRASTDTQYF. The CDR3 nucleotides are TGTGCCAGCGCCGACAGGGCCTCCACAGATACGCAGTATTTT.